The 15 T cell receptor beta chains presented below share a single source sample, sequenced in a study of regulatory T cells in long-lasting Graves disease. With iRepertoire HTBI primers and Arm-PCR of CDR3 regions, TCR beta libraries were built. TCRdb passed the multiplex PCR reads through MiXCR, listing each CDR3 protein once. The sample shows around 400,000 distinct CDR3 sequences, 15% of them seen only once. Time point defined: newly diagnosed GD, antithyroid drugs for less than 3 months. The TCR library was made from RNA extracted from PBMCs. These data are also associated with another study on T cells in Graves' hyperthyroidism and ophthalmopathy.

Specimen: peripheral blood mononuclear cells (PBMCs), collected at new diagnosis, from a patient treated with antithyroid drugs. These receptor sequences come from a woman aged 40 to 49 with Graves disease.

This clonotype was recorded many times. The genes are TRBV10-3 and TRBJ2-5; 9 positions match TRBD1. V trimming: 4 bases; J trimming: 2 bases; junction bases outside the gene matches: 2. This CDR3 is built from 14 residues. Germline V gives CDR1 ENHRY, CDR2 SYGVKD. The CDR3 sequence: CAISAGTGQETQYF. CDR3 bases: TGTGCCATCAGTGCCGGGACAGGGCAAGAGACCCAGTACTTC.

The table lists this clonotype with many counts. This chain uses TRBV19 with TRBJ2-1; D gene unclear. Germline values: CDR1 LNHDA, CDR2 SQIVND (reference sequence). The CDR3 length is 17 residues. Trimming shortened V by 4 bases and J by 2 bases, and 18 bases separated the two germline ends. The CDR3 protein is CASSSAQSALPYNEQFF. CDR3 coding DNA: TGTGCCAGTAGTAGTGCTCAGTCAGCCCTTCCCTACAATGAGCAGTTCTTC.

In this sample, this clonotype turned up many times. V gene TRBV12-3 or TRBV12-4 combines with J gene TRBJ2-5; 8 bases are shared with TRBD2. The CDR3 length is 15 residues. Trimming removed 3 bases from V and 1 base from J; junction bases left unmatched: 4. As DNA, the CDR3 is TGTGCCAGCAGTTTCCTAGCGGGCCGCCAAGAGACCCAGTACTTC. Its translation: CASSFLAGRQETQYF.

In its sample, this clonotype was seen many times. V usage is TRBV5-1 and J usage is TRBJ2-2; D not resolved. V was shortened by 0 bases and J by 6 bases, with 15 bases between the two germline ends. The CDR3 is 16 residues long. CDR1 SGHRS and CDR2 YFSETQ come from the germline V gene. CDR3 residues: CASSLAALGFPGELFF. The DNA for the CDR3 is TGCGCCAGCAGCTTGGCGGCATTAGGGTTTCCCGGGGAGCTGTTTTTT.

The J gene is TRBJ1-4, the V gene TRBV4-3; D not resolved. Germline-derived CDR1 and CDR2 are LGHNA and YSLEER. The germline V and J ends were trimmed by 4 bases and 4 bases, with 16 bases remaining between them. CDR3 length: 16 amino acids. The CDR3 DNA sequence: TGCGCCAGCAGCCCCGTGCAGGCGGAGAGTAATGAAAAACTGTTTTTT. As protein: CASSPVQAESNEKLFF.

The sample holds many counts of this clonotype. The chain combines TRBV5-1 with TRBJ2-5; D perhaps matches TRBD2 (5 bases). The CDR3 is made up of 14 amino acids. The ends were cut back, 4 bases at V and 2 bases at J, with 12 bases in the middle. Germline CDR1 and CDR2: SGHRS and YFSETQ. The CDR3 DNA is TGCGCCAGCAGCCTTGCCGGGGAGCAAGAGACCCAGTACTTC. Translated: CASSLAGEQETQYF.

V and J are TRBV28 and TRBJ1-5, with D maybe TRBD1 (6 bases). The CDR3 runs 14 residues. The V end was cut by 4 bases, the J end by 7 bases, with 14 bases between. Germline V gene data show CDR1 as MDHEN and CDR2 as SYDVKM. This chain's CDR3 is CASSSRGYGQPQHF. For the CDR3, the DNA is TGTGCCAGCAGTTCTAGGGGGTACGGACAGCCCCAGCATTTT.

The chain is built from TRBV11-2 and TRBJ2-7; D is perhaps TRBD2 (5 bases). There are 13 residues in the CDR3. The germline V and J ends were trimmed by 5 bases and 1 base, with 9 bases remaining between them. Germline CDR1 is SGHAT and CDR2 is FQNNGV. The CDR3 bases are TGTGCCAGCAGCCACCGGGGTTCCTACGAGCAGTACTTC. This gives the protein CASSHRGSYEQYF. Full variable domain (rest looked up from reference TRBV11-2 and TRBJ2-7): EAGVAQSPRYKIIEKRQSVAFWCNPISGHATLYWYQQILGQGPKLLIQFQNNGVVDDSQLPKDRFSAERLKGVDSTLKIQPAKLEDSAVYLCASSHRGSYEQYFGPGTRLTVT.

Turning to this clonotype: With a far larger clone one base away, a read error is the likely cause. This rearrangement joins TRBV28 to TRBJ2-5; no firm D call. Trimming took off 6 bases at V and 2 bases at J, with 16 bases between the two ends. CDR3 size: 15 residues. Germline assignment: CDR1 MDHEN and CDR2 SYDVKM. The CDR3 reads CASRVSIGSQETQYF. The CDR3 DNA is TGTGCCAGCAGGGTCTCGATCGGCTCGCAAGAGACCCAGTACTTC.

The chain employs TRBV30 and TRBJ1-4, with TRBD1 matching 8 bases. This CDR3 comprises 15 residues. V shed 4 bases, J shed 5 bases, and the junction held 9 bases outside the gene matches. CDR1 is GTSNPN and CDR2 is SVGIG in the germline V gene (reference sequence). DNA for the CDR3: TGTGCCTGGACAGCCGGACAGGGTGGGAATGAAAAACTGTTTTTT. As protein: CAWTAGQGGNEKLFF.

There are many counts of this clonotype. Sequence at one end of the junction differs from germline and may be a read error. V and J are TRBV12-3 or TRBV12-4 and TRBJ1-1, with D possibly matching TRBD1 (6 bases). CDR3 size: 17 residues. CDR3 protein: CASSSGDSNRPNTGAFF. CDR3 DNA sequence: TGTGCCAGCAGTTCAGGGGACTCCAACAGGCCGAACACTGGAGCTTTCTTT.

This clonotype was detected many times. The CDR3 loop reads CASSLGGGVYEQYF. CDR3 DNA sequence: TGTGCCAGCAGCTTAGGGGGGGGGGTCTACGAGCAGTACTTC. The chain recombines TRBV11-2 with TRBJ2-7; 7 bases match TRBD2. The CDR3 length is 14 residues. V shed 1 base, J shed 3 bases, and the junction held 3 bases outside the gene matches. Looked up from germline, CDR1 is SGHAT and CDR2 is FQNNGV. Based on the CDR3 plus reference TRBV11-2 and TRBJ2-7, the full variable domain is EAGVAQSPRYKIIEKRQSVAFWCNPISGHATLYWYQQILGQGPKLLIQFQNNGVVDDSQLPKDRFSAERLKGVDSTLKIQPAKLEDSAVYLCASSLGGGVYEQYFGPGTRLTVT.

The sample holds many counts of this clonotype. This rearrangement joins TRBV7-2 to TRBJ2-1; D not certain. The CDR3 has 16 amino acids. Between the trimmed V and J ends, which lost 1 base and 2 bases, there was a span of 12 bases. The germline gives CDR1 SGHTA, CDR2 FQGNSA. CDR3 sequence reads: CASSLVSSSTYNEQFF. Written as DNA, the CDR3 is TGTGCCAGCAGCTTAGTGTCCTCCTCTACCTACAATGAGCAGTTCTTC.

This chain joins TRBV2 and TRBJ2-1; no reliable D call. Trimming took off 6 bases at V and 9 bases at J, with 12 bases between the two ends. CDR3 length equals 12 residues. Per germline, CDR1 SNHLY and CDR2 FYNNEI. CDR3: CASRYVEAEQFF. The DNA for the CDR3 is TGTGCCAGCAGGTATGTTGAGGCTGAGCAGTTCTTC.

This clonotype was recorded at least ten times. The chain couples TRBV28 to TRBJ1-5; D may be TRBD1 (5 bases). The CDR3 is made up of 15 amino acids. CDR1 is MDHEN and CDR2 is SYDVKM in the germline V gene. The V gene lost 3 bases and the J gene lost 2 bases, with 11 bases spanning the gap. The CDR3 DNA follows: TGTGCCAGCAGTTTGGGACCGCGAGGCAATCAGCCCCAGCATTTT. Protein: CASSLGPRGNQPQHF.